This record covers a single T cell receptor beta chain. Its antigen is currently unknown. The source of the sample is a study of shared clonotypes between healthy human individuals. Study-wide context: Donors had three CD4 naive, three CD4 memory, two CD8 naive and one CD8 memory plate apiece.

The protocol was immunoSEQ multiplex PCR, while the TCRdb copy is restricted to in-frame clones and leaves out a portion. The sample contains about 2 million clones, about 95% of which appear only once. It was CD45RO-negative cells, positively selected for CCR7, that made up naive CD8 cells, with terminally differentiated effector memory CD45RA+ cells excluded. Study conclusions and caveats: Tissue TCR repertoires likely differ from these blood-only repertoires. Memory subsets generally showed smaller estimated richness than naive subsets did.

The specimen was naive CD8+ T cells sorted from blood. This clonotype was obtained from a man aged 18 to 35 in good health.

DNA for the CDR3: TGTGCCAGTCAGGGAGAGGGCGTGAACACTGAAGCTTTCTTT. As protein: CASQGEGVNTEAFF. The gene calls are TRBV27 and TRBJ1-1; possibly TRBD1 for D (5 bases). Germline assignment: CDR1 MNHEY and CDR2 SMNVEV (reference sequence). V lost 9 bases, J lost 0 bases, and 14 bases lay in between. CDR3 size: 14 residues.